At least ten counts were recorded for the clone carrying this T cell receptor (beta chain). Its antigen is still unknown. Amplified TCR beta CDR3 regions came from RNA transcripts. First-round RT-PCR of the TCR CDR3 relied on the HTBI primer set. Via MiXCR, TCRdb re-called the multiplex PCR reads, giving one row per CDR3 protein. The data show 400,000 or so distinct CDR3 sequences, about 14% seen once. The data are from a study of T cells in Graves' hyperthyroidism and ophthalmopathy. Study-level findings and limits: Before onset, by a median of approximately 5.9 months, the model predicted ophthalmopathy. Through a model of 13 V-J features, ophthalmopathy was separated from stable hyperthyroidism. Blood also carried most thyroid clonotypes expanded above 0.001.

Germline V gene sequence: CDR1 SQVTM, CDR2 ANQGSEA. CDR3 length: 13 amino acids. Unmatched junction bases numbered 7, after V lost 6 bases and J lost 7 bases. Diagnoses were established using clinical symptoms, serum thyroxine and TRAb, thyroid ultrasound and orbital computed tomography. The sample taken for sequencing was blood. The rearrangement uses TRBV29-1 and TRBJ2-4; TRBD1 matches at 9 bases. This sequence was found in a man aged 50 or older with Graves' ophthalmopathy. CDR3 sequence reads: CSVAGQGGNIQYF. The CDR3 DNA reads TGCAGCGTCGCGGGACAGGGAGGCAACATTCAGTACTTC.